Presented here are 27 T cell receptor beta chains from one specimen sequenced in a study of OX40 agonist ivuxolimab in advanced cancers. Sequencing used immunoSEQ multiplex PCR; TCRdb keeps in-frame clones, though not all of them. The sample records 40,000 to 65,000 clones, more than 70% being singletons. Sequenced material: CD4+ or CD8+ T cells sorted from blood, taken in a trial of the OX40 agonist ivuxolimab. The receptors stem from an adult with an advanced solid tumor such as melanoma, head and neck, liver or kidney cancer.

The V call is TRBV12-5, the J call TRBJ1-1; D unresolved. CDR3 size: 12 residues. The V end was cut by 6 bases, the J end by 3 bases, with 8 bases between. Germline-derived CDR1 and CDR2 are LGHNT and FRNRAP. CDR3 in DNA: TGTGCTAGTGGCCTGGATTACACTGAAGCTTTCTTT. Amino acid sequence: CASGLDYTEAFF.

This clone has only one observation. The chain has TRBV5-1 and TRBJ2-1, with D perhaps TRBD1 or TRBD2 (5 bases each). Germline loops: CDR1 SGHRS, CDR2 YFSETQ. CDR3 length: 16 residues. Trimming took 0 bases from V and 5 from J, leaving 15 bases between them. The CDR3: CASSLVLAGSNNEQFF. The CDR3 coding sequence is TGCGCCAGCAGCTTGGTGTTGGCAGGGAGTAACAATGAGCAGTTCTTC. Supplemented by reference TRBV5-1 and TRBJ2-1, the full variable domain reads KAGVTQTPRYLIKTRGQQVTLSCSPISGHRSVSWYQQTPGQGLQFLFEYFSETQRNKGNFPGRFSGRQFSNSRSEMNVSTLELGDSALYLCASSLVLAGSNNEQFFGPGTRLTVL.

V usage is TRBV7-2 and J usage is TRBJ2-2, with unresolved D. The CDR3 has 16 residues. From germline, CDR1 is SGHTA and CDR2 FQGNSA. V was shortened by 6 bases and J by 4 bases, with 18 bases between the two germline ends. The CDR3 DNA sequence: TGTGCCAGCAGACCTCGGCCAGAAACTTTCACCGGGGAGCTGTTTTTT. Its translation: CASRPRPETFTGELFF.

This sequence joins TRBV6-5 and TRBJ2-1; unclear D gene. The germline CDR1 and CDR2 sequences are MNHEY and SVGAGI. Trimming shortened V by 2 bases and J by 10 bases, and 12 bases separated the two germline ends. The CDR3 extends over 13 amino acids. The CDR3 region is CASSYAWSLEQFF. For the CDR3, the DNA is TGTGCCAGCAGTTACGCATGGAGTCTCGAGCAGTTCTTC.

This chain links TRBV7-7 with TRBJ2-1; tentative D call: TRBD1 (6 bases). The V end lost 6 bases, the J end lost 2 bases, and 11 bases lay between the germline ends. This CDR3 spans 14 amino acids. Germline V gene data show CDR1 as SSHAT and CDR2 as FNYEAQ (reference sequence). CDR3 protein: CASSGPGAYNEQFF. Written as DNA, the CDR3 is TGTGCCAGCAGTGGGCCAGGGGCCTACAATGAGCAGTTCTTC.

This chain joins TRBV13 and TRBJ2-7; D is undetermined. Germline CDR1 is PRHDT and CDR2 is FYEKMQ (reference sequence). CDR3 size: 15 residues. V was clipped by 1 base and J by 3 bases, with 13 bases between them. The CDR3 sequence: CASSLEFGRGYEQYF. CDR3 sequence (DNA): TGTGCCAGCAGCTTAGAGTTTGGGCGCGGCTACGAGCAGTACTTC.

This clone was observed a handful of times. The V call is TRBV7-2, the J call TRBJ2-2; 9 positions match TRBD2. Germline CDR1 and CDR2: SGHTA and FQGNSA. This CDR3 has 16 amino acids. V lost 5 bases, J lost 4 bases, and 8 bases stayed unmatched. CDR3 nucleotide sequence: TGTGCCAGCAGCAAGAATAGCGGGAGCTCCACCGGGGAGCTGTTTTTT. Its protein product is CASSKNSGSSTGELFF.

This chain joins TRBV5-1 and TRBJ1-1; no firm D call. The CDR3 loop spans 16 amino acids. V lost 0 bases to trimming and J lost 0 bases, with 12 bases between them. CDR1 SGHRS and CDR2 YFSETQ come from the germline V gene. The CDR3 protein is CASSLAEGSVNTEAFF. The CDR3 bases are TGCGCCAGCAGCTTGGCGGAGGGATCGGTGAACACTGAAGCTTTCTTT.

The chain joins TRBV5-4 to TRBJ1-2; D not certain. V was trimmed by 3 bases and J by 4 bases, leaving 13 bases between them. Germline loops: CDR1 SGHNT, CDR2 YYREEE (reference sequence). This CDR3 has 14 residues. The CDR3 protein is CASSSGISSYGYTF. The CDR3 DNA reads TGTGCCAGCAGCTCCGGAATTTCTAGCTATGGCTACACCTTC.

The table lists this clone with a few counts. This rearrangement joins TRBV11-2 to TRBJ2-7; D not certain. The CDR3 extends over 14 amino acids. Trimming pared 1 base from V and 2 bases from J, leaving 9 bases between. The germline gives CDR1 SGHAT, CDR2 FQNNGV. Here the CDR3 reads CASSLGRATYEQYF. The CDR3 DNA is TGTGCCAGCAGCTTAGGGCGAGCGACCTACGAGCAGTACTTC.

In the case of this clone: Other DNA sequences from this sample encode an identical CDR3 as well. The chain links TRBV19 to TRBJ2-5; TRBD2 agrees at 9 bases. The CDR3 loop spans 14 amino acids. Looked up from germline, CDR1 is LNHDA and CDR2 is SQIVND (reference sequence). V trimming: 5 bases; J trimming: 4 bases; junction bases outside the gene matches: 5. This CDR3 reads CASSLGTSPETQYF. CDR3 nucleotides: TGTGCCAGTAGTCTCGGGACTAGCCCAGAGACCCAGTACTTC.

J is TRBJ2-7 and V is TRBV4-2; 9 nucleotides agree with TRBD2. From germline, CDR1 is LGHNA and CDR2 YNFKEQ. The CDR3 is 19 amino acids. V lost 4 bases to trimming and J lost 2 bases; unmatched junction nucleotides: 18. The CDR3 DNA reads TGTGCCAGCAGCCGGGACCATCACCAGGCGGGAGGGTTCACCTACGAGCAGTACTTC. Its protein is CASSRDHHQAGGFTYEQYF.

The V call is TRBV5-1, the J call TRBJ2-7; D may be TRBD1 (6 bases). In germline, CDR1 is SGHRS, CDR2 YFSETQ. This CDR3 region has 14 residues. V was clipped by 4 bases and J by 3 bases, with 14 bases between them. CDR3 DNA: TGCGCCAGCAGCACACGGACAGCCCTCTACGAGCAGTACTTC. Translated, it gives CASSTRTALYEQYF.

This sequence joins TRBV5-1 and TRBJ1-2, with 9 bases that match TRBD1. There are 18 residues in the CDR3. Losses at the gene ends were 6 bases for V and 3 bases for J; bases not matched to a gene: 18. Per the germline V gene, CDR1 is SGHRS and CDR2 is YFSETQ. The CDR3 reads CASTPLRGGQGSYYGYTF. CDR3 coding DNA: TGCGCCAGCACTCCACTCCGGGGGGGACAGGGTTCTTACTATGGCTACACCTTC.

The J gene is TRBJ2-1, the V gene TRBV19, with TRBD1 matching 9 bases. This CDR3 spans 13 amino acids. Trimming at V came to 9 bases and at J to 7 bases, leaving 7 bases not matched to a gene. The germline V gene encodes CDR1 LNHDA and CDR2 SQIVND (reference sequence). The CDR3 DNA is TGTGCCAGCGGACAGGGGAATAGGAATGAGCAGTTCTTC. Translating gives CASGQGNRNEQFF.

There are a few counts of this clone. The chain employs TRBV19 and TRBJ2-6; D is ambiguous. Germline-derived CDR1 and CDR2 are LNHDA and SQIVND (reference sequence). V dropped 3 bases and J dropped 0 bases, with 3 bases sitting between them. CDR3 length: 14 amino acids. DNA for the CDR3: TGTGCCAGTAGTATCCCCTCTGGGGCCAACGTCCTGACTTTC. Protein product: CASSIPSGANVLTF.

This chain joins TRBV15 and TRBJ2-5; a possible D gene is TRBD1 (6 bases). This CDR3 is 14 amino acids long. Germline CDR1 LNHNV, CDR2 YYDKDF (reference sequence). V was clipped by 4 bases and J by 3 bases, with 12 bases between them. CDR3 in amino acids: CATSKGQNKETQYF. In DNA, the CDR3 is TGTGCCACCAGCAAAGGACAGAACAAAGAGACCCAGTACTTC.

The CDR3 sequence is CASSSEGWITDTQYF. DNA for the CDR3: TGTGCCAGCAGCTCCGAGGGCTGGATCACAGATACGCAGTATTTT. The chain uses TRBV7-2 and TRBJ2-3, with D possibly being TRBD2 (5 bases). Trimming removed 4 bases at V and 2 bases at J, with 13 bases between. There are 15 residues in the CDR3. Germline V lookup: CDR1 SGHTA, CDR2 FQGNSA.

The CDR3 nucleotides read TGTGCCAGCAGCTTAGACGGGAGCCGGGGCTACGAGCAGTACTTC. Its protein is CASSLDGSRGYEQYF. This sequence joins TRBV7-9 and TRBJ2-7, with a weak D call TRBD2 (6 bases). This CDR3 spans 15 amino acids. Per the germline V gene, CDR1 is SEHNR and CDR2 is FQNEAQ (reference sequence). V was clipped by 1 base and J by 3 bases, with 13 bases between them.

The V gene is TRBV7-2, the J gene TRBJ2-7; tentative D call: TRBD2 (5 bases). Per germline, CDR1 SGHTA and CDR2 FQGNSA. The CDR3 runs 16 residues. V was pared by 1 base and J by 4 bases, with 17 bases between. The DNA for the CDR3 is TGTGCCAGCAGCTTAGGCGATCCCCTAGCAGGATACGAGCAGTACTTC. Translating it yields CASSLGDPLAGYEQYF.

The chain joins TRBV7-2 to TRBJ2-7; D is perhaps TRBD2 (6 bases). The CDR3 runs to 17 residues. Trimming pared 7 bases from V and 3 bases from J, leaving 25 bases between. Germline assignment: CDR1 SGHTA and CDR2 FQGNSA. The CDR3 sequence is CASTQRGVGTWGYEQYF. The CDR3 coding sequence is TGTGCCAGCACCCAGAGAGGGGTTGGGACTTGGGGCTACGAGCAGTACTTC. The variable domain in full, completed from reference TRBV7-2 and TRBJ2-7, reads GAGVSQSPSNKVTEKGKDVELRCDPISGHTALYWYRQSLGQGLEFLIYFQGNSAPDKSGLPSDRFSAERTGGSVSTLTIQRTQQEDSAVYLCASTQRGVGTWGYEQYFGPGTRLTVT.

The rearrangement joins TRBV6-5 to TRBJ2-3; D is perhaps TRBD2 (5 bases). The V gene lost 2 bases and the J gene lost 0 bases, with 12 bases spanning the gap. Per the germline V gene, CDR1 is MNHEY and CDR2 is SVGAGI. The CDR3 runs to 16 residues. The CDR3: CASSYQSGASTDTQYF. In DNA form, the CDR3 reads TGTGCCAGCAGTTACCAGAGCGGAGCTAGCACAGATACGCAGTATTTT.

The chain is built from TRBV10-3 and TRBJ1-6, with a weak D call TRBD1 (6 bases). This CDR3 has 14 residues. Germline CDR1 is ENHRY and CDR2 is SYGVKD. Trimming removed 0 bases at V and 7 bases at J, with 7 bases between. This CDR3 reads CAISESGANSPLHF. The CDR3 nucleotides are TGTGCCATCAGTGAGTCGGGGGCAAATTCACCCCTCCACTTT.

The chain recombines TRBV19 with TRBJ1-2; D perhaps matches TRBD1 (5 bases). The germline CDR1 and CDR2 sequences are LNHDA and SQIVND (reference sequence). The CDR3 totals 17 residues. V was shortened by 3 bases and J by 0 bases, with 17 bases between the two germline ends. CDR3 in DNA: TGTGCCAGTAGTATGAGCCGCCGGGACGGAGCTAACTATGGCTACACCTTC. Translated, it gives CASSMSRRDGANYGYTF.

The chain is built from TRBV6-1 and TRBJ1-2, with a weak D call TRBD1 (6 bases). Per germline, CDR1 MNHNS and CDR2 SASEGT. The V end lost 6 bases, the J end lost 2 bases, and 10 bases lay between the germline ends. The CDR3 consists of 13 residues. CDR3 nucleotide sequence: TGTGCCAGCAGACCCGGACAGAACTATGGCTACACCTTC. It translates to CASRPGQNYGYTF.

The rearrangement uses TRBV7-2 and TRBJ2-2; tentatively, D is TRBD1 (5 bases). The CDR3 sequence is 16 residues long. V dropped 11 bases and J dropped 1 base, with 20 bases sitting between them. CDR1 and CDR2 (germline): SGHTA, FQGNSA. As DNA, the CDR3 is TGTGCCTCGAAACCAGGGTCGGCCCGGAACACCGGGGAGCTGTTTTTT. Translated: CASKPGSARNTGELFF.

V and J are TRBV7-6 and TRBJ1-1; no reliable D call. CDR1 is SGHVS and CDR2 is FNYEAQ in the germline V gene. V was clipped by 5 bases and J by 0 bases, with 10 bases between them. CDR3 length: 14 amino acids. The DNA of the CDR3 is TGTGCCAGCAGCCCTAAAGAAATGAACACTGAAGCTTTCTTT. Encoded protein: CASSPKEMNTEAFF.